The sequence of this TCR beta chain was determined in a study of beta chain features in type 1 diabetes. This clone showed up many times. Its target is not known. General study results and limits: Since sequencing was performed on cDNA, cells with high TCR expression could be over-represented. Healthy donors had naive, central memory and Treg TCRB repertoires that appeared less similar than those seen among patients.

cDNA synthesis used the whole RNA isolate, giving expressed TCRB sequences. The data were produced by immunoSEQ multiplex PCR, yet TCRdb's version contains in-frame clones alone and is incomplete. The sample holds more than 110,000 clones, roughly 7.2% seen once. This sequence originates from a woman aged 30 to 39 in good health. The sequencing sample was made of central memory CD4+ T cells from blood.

This CDR3 is CSVCERGNEQFF. CDR3 nucleotides: TGCAGCGTTTGTGAGCGAGGGAATGAGCAGTTCTTC. The chain couples TRBV29-1 to TRBJ2-1; possible D gene TRBD2, 5 bases. The CDR3 is 12 residues long. Trimming cost V 5 bases and J 7 bases, with 12 bases left between them. Germline CDR1 is SQVTM and CDR2 is ANQGSEA.